The T cell receptor beta chain described here comes from a study of shared clonotypes between healthy human individuals. Whole-study context: CD4 naive and memory got three plates each, CD8 naive two, CD8 memory one.

On this clone: Its antigen is unknown. Other nucleotide sequences in the sample specify the same CDR3.

The CDR3 sequence is 14 residues long. J was trimmed by 0 bases and V by 5 bases; bases with no gene match: 4. Germline CDR1 GTSNPN, CDR2 SVGIG (reference sequence). The input for sorted-subset replicate PCRs was approximately 210 ng DNA, 25,000 to 35,000 T cell genomes. Sequencing used immunoSEQ multiplex PCR; TCRdb keeps in-frame clones, though not all of them. The sample lists just over 2,000,000 clones, 95% seen once, with 0.13% in the top ten. The study, taken as a whole, reports: Clonotype sharing across a handful of donors was observed for around 4.5% of naive CD4 clonotypes. Memory subsets generally showed smaller estimated richness than naive subsets did.

J is TRBJ1-3 and V is TRBV30, with 7 bases lining up with TRBD1. Sequences were obtained from naive CD4+ T cells sorted from blood. As to subset: CD45RA+ positively selected. This clonotype was sampled from a man between 18 and 29 years old in good health. CDR3 protein: CAWATGSSGNTIYF. The CDR3 coding sequence is TGTGCCTGGGCGACAGGGAGCTCTGGAAACACCATATATTTT.